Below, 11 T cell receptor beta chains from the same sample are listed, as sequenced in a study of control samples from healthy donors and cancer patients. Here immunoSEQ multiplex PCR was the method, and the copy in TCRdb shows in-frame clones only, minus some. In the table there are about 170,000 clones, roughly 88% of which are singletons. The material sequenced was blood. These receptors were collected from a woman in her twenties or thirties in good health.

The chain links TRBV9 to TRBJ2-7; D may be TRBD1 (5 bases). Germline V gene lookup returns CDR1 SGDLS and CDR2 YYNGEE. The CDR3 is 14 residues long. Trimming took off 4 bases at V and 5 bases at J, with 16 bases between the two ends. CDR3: CASSRTGQGDEQYV. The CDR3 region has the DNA TGTGCCAGCAGCAGAACGGGCCAGGGCGACGAGCAGTACGTC.

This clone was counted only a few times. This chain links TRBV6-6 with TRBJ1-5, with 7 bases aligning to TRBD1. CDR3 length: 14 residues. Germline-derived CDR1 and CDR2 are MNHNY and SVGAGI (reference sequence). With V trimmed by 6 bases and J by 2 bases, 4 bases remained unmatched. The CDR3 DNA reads TGTGCCAGCAGGCTAACAGGGGGCAATCAGCCCCAGCATTTT. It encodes CASRLTGGNQPQHF.

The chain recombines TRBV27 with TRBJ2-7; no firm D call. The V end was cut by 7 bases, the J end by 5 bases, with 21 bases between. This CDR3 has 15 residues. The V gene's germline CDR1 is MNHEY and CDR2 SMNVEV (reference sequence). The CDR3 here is CASTPQLSQIHEQYF. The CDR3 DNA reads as TGTGCCAGCACCCCTCAGTTGTCCCAGATTCACGAGCAGTACTTC.

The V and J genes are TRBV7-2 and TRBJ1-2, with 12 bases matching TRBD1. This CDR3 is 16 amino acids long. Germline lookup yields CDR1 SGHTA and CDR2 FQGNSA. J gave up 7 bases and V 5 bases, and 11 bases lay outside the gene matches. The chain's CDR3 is CASSPYGTGGVFGYTF. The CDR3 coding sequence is TGTGCCAGCAGCCCCTACGGGACAGGGGGCGTTTTTGGCTACACCTTC.

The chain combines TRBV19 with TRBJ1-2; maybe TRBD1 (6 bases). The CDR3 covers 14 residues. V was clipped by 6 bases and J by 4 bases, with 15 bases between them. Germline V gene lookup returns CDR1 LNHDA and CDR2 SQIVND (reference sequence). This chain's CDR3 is CASRSAGQRYGYTF. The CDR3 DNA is TGTGCCAGTAGGTCCGCAGGACAGCGCTATGGCTACACCTTC. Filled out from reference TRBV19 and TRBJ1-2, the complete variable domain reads DGGITQSPKYLFRKEGQNVTLSCEQNLNHDAMYWYRQDPGQGLRLIYYSQIVNDFQKGDIAEGYSVSREKKESFPLTVTSAQKNPTAFYLCASRSAGQRYGYTFGSGTRLTVV.

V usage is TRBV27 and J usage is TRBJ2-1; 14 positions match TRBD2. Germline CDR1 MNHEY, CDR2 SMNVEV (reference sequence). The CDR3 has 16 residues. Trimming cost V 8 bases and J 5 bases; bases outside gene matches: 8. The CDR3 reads CASPGTSGSADNEQFF. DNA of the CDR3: TGTGCCAGCCCCGGGACTAGCGGGAGTGCGGACAATGAGCAGTTCTTC.

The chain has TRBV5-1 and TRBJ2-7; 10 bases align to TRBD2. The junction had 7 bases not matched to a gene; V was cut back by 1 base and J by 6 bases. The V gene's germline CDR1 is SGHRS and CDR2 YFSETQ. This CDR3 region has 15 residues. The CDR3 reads CASSLLAGVGAEQYF. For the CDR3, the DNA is TGCGCCAGCAGCTTGCTAGCGGGAGTGGGTGCCGAGCAGTACTTC.

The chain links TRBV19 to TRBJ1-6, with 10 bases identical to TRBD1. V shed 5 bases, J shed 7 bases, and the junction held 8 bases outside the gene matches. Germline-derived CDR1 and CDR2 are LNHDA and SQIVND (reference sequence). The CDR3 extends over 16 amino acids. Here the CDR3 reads CASSAGQGRLNSPLHF. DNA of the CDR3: TGTGCCAGTAGTGCGGGACAGGGGAGGTTAAATTCACCCCTCCACTTT.

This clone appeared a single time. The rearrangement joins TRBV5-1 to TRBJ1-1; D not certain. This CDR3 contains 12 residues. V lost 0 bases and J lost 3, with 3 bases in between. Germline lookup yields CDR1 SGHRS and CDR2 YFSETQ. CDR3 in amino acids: CASSLVDTEAFF. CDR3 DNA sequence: TGCGCCAGCAGCTTGGTAGACACTGAAGCTTTCTTT.

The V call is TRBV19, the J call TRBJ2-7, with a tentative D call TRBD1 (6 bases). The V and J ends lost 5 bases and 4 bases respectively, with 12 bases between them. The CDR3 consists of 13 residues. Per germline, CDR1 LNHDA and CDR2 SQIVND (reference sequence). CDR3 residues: CASSPRTAYEQYF. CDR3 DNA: TGTGCCAGTAGTCCCCGGACAGCTTACGAGCAGTACTTC.

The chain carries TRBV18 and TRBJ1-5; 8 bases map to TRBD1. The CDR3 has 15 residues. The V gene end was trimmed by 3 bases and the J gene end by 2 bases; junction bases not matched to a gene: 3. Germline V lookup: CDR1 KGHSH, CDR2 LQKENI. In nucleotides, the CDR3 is TGTGCCAGCTCACCGAAACAGGGGGGCAATCAGCCCCAGCATTTT. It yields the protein CASSPKQGGNQPQHF.